These 4 T cell receptor beta chains came from one sample sequenced in a study of T cells in localized non-small cell lung cancer. The table came from immunoSEQ multiplex PCR; TCRdb's copy has only in-frame clones and leaves some out. The sample holds approximately 61,000 clones, about nine tenths seen once. The sample was peripheral blood, taken before any cancer treatment. These receptor sequences come from a woman aged 35 to 70 with stage I lung adenocarcinoma.

V gene TRBV7-8 combines with J gene TRBJ2-3, with 9 bases matching TRBD2. The trim removed 6 bases at V and 2 bases at J, leaving 9 bases unmatched. The CDR3 loop spans 16 amino acids. Per germline, CDR1 SGHVS and CDR2 FQNEAQ. The CDR3 DNA reads TGTGCCAGCAGTATCCAGACTAGCGGATACACAGATACGCAGTATTTT. Translating gives CASSIQTSGYTDTQYF.

This rearrangement joins TRBV30 to TRBJ2-7; tentative D call: TRBD1 (5 bases). Trimming took 2 bases from V and 5 from J, leaving 10 bases between them. Germline V lookup: CDR1 GTSNPN, CDR2 SVGIG (reference sequence). This CDR3 region has 12 residues. Written as DNA, the CDR3 is TGTGCCTGGAGTAGGGGCAGCCACGAGCAGTACTTC. This translates into CAWSRGSHEQYF.

This clone was seen just once. The chain couples TRBV25-1 to TRBJ1-2; 9 bases map to TRBD1. The germline gives CDR1 MGHDK, CDR2 SYGVNS. With 6 bases clipped from V and 2 bases from J, the junction kept 10 bases outside the gene matches. The CDR3 is made up of 16 amino acids. DNA of the CDR3: TGTGCCAGCAGACCCACCCCGGGACAGGGCAACTATGGCTACACCTTC. As protein: CASRPTPGQGNYGYTF.

The rearrangement links TRBV13 to TRBJ1-2; D ambiguous. The V and J ends lost 5 bases and 4 bases respectively, with 11 bases between them. Germline CDR1 is PRHDT and CDR2 is FYEKMQ (reference sequence). The CDR3 totals 13 residues. In nucleotides, the CDR3 is TGTGCCAGCAGCCCGGACGTGAGCTATGGCTACACCTTC. It translates to CASSPDVSYGYTF.